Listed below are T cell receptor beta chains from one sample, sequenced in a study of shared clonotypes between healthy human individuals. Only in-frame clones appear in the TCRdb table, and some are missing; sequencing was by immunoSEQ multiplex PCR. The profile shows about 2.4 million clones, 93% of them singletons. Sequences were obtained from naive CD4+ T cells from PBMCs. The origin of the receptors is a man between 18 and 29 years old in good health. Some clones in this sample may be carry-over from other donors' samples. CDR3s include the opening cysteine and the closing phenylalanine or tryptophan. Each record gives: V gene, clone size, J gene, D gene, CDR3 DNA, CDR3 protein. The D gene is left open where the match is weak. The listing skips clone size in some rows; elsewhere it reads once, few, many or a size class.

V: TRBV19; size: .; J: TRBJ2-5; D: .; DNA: TGTGCCACCGGAGGGGGCGGAGGTGGAGAGACCCAGTACTTC; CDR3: CATGGGGGGETQYF
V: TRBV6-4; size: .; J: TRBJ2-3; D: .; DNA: TGTGCCAGCAGCCCGGACCGTGGCACAGATACGCAGTATTTT; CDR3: CASSPDRGTDTQYF
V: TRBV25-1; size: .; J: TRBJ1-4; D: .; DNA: TGTGCCAGCAGGCCTCCCCAAAATGAAAAACTGTTTTTT; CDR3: CASRPPQNEKLFF
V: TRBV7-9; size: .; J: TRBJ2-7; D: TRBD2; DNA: TGTGCCAGCAGCTTCGGGACTAGCGTTCCCGAGCAGTACTTC; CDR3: CASSFGTSVPEQYF
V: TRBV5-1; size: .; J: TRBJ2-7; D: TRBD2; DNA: TGCGCCAGCAGCCGGAACCCCTCTAGCGGGAGGGGAACCTACGAGCAGTACTTC; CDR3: CASSRNPSSGRGTYEQYF
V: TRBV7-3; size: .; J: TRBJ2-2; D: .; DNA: TGTGCCAGCAGCAAGGCCGGGACACATACGGGGGAGCTGTTTTTT; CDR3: CASSKAGTHTGELFF
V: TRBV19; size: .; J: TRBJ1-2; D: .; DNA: TGTGCCAGTAGTATCCGGGACAAATTAAATGGCTACACCTTC; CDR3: CASSIRDKLNGYTF
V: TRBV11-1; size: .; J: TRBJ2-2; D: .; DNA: TGTGCCAGCAGCTTAGCCGCTACGTGGGCCGGGGAGCTGTTTTTT; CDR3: CASSLAATWAGELFF
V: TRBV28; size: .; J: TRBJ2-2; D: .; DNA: TGTGCCAGCAGGGGGAGAAACACCGGGGAGCTGTTTTTT; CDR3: CASRGRNTGELFF
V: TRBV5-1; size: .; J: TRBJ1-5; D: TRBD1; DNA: TGCGCCAGCAGCTTGGGGACAGGGGGCAATCAGCCCCAGCATTTT; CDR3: CASSLGTGGNQPQHF
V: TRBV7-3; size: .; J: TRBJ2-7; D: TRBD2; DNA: TGTGCCAGCAGCGTACTAGCGTCCTACGAGCAGTACTTC; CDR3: CASSVLASYEQYF
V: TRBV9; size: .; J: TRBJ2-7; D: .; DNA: TGTGCCAGCAGCGTAGGCTCTCAGGTCTCCTACGAGCAGTACTTC; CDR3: CASSVGSQVSYEQYF
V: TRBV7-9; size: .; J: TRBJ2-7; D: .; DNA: TGTGCCAGCAGCCCAGTACCCTCCTACGAGCAGTACTTC; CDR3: CASSPVPSYEQYF
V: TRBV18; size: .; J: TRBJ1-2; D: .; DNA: TGTGCCAGCTCACCTAGGGACGGGACTGGCTACACCTTC; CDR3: CASSPRDGTGYTF
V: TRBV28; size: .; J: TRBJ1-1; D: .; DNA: TGTGCCAGCAGTTTAGAGGCCGCGGGGGACACTGAAGCTTTCTTT; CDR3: CASSLEAAGDTEAFF
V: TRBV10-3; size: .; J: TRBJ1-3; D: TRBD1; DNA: TGTGCCAGCAGTTACTCGAAAGGGGGCAACACCATATATTTT; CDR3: CASSYSKGGNTIYF
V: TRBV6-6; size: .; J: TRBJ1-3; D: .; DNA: TGTGCCAGCTCGGAGGACAGCCGCTCGGTAAACACCATATATTTT; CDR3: CASSEDSRSVNTIYF
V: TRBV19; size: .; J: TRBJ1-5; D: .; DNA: TGTGCCAGTAGGGGCGGCAGGGTCCTCAATCAGCCCCAGCATTTT; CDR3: CASRGGRVLNQPQHF
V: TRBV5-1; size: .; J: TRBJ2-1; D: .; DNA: TGCGCCAGCAGCTTGGGACTAGACAATGAGCAGTTCTTC; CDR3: CASSLGLDNEQFF
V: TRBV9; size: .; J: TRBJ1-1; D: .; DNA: TGTGCCAGCAGCGTAGATGGGGTTACTGAAGCTTTCTTT; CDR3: CASSVDGVTEAFF
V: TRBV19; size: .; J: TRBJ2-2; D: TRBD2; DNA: TGTGCCAGTAGTGCAGTAGAGGGATTAGCGGGGTGGGCCGGGGAGCTGTTTTTT; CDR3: CASSAVEGLAGWAGELFF
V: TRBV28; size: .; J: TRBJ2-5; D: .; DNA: TGTGCCAGCAGTTTCCCCCGCGAGGGTAGAGAGACCCAGTACTTC; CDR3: CASSFPREGRETQYF
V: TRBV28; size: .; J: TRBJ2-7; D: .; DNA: TGTGCCAGCATTGGGGGGGGCTTCTACGAGCAGTACTTC; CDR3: CASIGGGFYEQYF
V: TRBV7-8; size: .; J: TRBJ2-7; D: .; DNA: TGTGCCAGCAGCTTAGAAGTTAGGTGGACCTCAATCTACGAGCAGTACTTC; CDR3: CASSLEVRWTSIYEQYF
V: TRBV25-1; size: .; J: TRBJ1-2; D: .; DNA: TGTGCCAGCAGTGAGTCCGCCGGGCCAGAGACCTACACCTTC; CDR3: CASSESAGPETYTF
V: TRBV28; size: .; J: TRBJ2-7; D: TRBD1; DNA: TGTGCCAGCAGTAGGACAGGCCCCTACGAGCAGTACTTC; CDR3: CASSRTGPYEQYF
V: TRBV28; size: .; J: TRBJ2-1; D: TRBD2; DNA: TGTGCCAGCCCCCCCAGCGGGGACTACAATGAGCAGTTCTTC; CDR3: CASPPSGDYNEQFF
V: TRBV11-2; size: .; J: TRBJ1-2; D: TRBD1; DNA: TGTGCCAGCAGCTTACAGGGGGCGGACTATGGCTACACCTTC; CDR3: CASSLQGADYGYTF
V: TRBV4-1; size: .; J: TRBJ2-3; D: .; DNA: TGCGCCAGCAGCCGCGGGGCCCGTGGGTCAGGGGGCACAGATACGCAGTATTTT; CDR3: CASSRGARGSGGTDTQYF
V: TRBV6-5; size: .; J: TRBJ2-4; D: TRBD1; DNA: TGTGCCAGCAGTTCAGGGGTCAGGGGGTCCAAAAACATTCAGTACTTC; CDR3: CASSSGVRGSKNIQYF
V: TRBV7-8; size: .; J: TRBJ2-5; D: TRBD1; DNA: TGTGCCAGCAGCAAACAGGGGGCCGCAAGGGGGACCCAGTACTTC; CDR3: CASSKQGAARGTQYF
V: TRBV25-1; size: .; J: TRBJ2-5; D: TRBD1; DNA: TGTGCCAGCAGTGAATATGGGACAGGGGGGCAAGAGACCCAGTACTTC; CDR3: CASSEYGTGGQETQYF
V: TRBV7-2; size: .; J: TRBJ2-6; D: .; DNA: TGTGCCAGCAGCTTACAAAACTCTGGGGCCAACGTCCTGACTTTC; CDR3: CASSLQNSGANVLTF
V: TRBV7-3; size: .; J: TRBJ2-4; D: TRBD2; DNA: TGTGCCAGCAGCTTATCCGGGCTAGCGGGACCATTAGCCAAAAACATTCAGTACTTC; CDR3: CASSLSGLAGPLAKNIQYF
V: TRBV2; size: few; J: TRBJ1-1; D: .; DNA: TGTGCCGGGTCGACAGATATGAACACTGAAGCTTTCTTT; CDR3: CAGSTDMNTEAFF
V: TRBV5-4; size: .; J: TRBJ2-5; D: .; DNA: TGTGCCAGCAGCTTGAGCAGGGGATTACAAGAGACCCAGTACTTC; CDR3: CASSLSRGLQETQYF
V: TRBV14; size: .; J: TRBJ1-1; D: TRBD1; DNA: TGTGCCAGCAGCCCCAGGACAGGAACTGAAGCTTTCTTT; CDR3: CASSPRTGTEAFF
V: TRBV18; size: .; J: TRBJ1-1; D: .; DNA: TGTGCCAGCTCACCAGGGGGTGAAGCTTTCTTT; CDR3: CASSPGGEAFF
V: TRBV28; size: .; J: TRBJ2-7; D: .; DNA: TGTGCCAGCAGTTTACCTTTCTCCTACGAGCAGTACTTC; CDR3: CASSLPFSYEQYF
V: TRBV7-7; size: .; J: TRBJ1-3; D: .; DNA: TGTGCCAGCAGCTCCGGACAGCCTGGAAACACCATATATTTT; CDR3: CASSSGQPGNTIYF
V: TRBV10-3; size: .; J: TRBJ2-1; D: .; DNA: TGTGCCATCAGTGGGGTCCTCCATGAGCAGTTCTTC; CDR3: CAISGVLHEQFF
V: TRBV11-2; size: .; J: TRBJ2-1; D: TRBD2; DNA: TGTGCCAGCACCTCATTGCGGGAGGGCTCCTACAATGAGCAGTTCTTC; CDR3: CASTSLREGSYNEQFF
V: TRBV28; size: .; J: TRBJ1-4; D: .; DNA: TGTGCCAGCAGTTTGGGGAGTTCTGAAAAACTGTTTTTT; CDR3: CASSLGSSEKLFF
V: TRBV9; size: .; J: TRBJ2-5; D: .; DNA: TGTGCCAGCAGCCGGGGGCAGGAGACCCAGTACTTC; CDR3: CASSRGQETQYF
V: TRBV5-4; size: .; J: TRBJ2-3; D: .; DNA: TGTGCCAGCAGCCTCACAGATACGCAGTATTTT; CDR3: CASSLTDTQYF
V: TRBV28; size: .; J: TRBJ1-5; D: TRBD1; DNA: TGTGCCAGCACCATATCCGGGACAGGGGAGCAGCCCCAGCATTTT; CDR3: CASTISGTGEQPQHF
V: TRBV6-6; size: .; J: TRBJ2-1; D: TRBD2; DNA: TGTGCCAGCCGTCACACGGGAGGGAGGGCCTGGAATGAGCAGTTCTTC; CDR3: CASRHTGGRAWNEQFF
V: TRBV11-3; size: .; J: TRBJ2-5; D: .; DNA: TGTGCCAGCGCGGGGCGGGACGGGGAGGAGACCCAGTACTTC; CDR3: CASAGRDGEETQYF
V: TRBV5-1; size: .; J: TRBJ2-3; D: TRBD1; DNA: TGCGCCAGCAGCGCACGACCAGGGACAGGGGGCACAGATACGCAGTATTTT; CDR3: CASSARPGTGGTDTQYF
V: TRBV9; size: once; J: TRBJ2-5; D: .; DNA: TGTGCCAGCAGCGTAGGCTGGGTTATGCTAGAGACCCAGTACTTC; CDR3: CASSVGWVMLETQYF
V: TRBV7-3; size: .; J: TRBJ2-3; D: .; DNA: TGTGCCAGCAGCCCCCGAGGGGTCCCAGATACGCAGTATTTT; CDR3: CASSPRGVPDTQYF
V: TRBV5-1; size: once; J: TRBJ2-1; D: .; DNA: TGCGCCAGCGGGGGTGGGGCGCCGAGGGGTGAGCAGTTCTTC; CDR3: CASGGGAPRGEQFF
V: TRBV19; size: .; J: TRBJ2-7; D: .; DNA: TGTGCCAGTAGTATATGGGGCCGAGAAGGGGCGGGCGAGCAGTACTTC; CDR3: CASSIWGREGAGEQYF
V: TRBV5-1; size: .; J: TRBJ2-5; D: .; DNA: TGCGCCAGCAGCCCTAATTGGGGTCTAGTAGAGACCCAGTACTTC; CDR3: CASSPNWGLVETQYF
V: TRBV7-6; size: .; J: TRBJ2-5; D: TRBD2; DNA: TGTGCCAGCAGCCCTCCCGGGAGGGGGGTGACCCAGTACTTC; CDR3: CASSPPGRGVTQYF
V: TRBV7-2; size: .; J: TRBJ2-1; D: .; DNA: TGTGCCAGCAGCTTAGTAGGGAATGAGCAGTTCTTC; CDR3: CASSLVGNEQFF
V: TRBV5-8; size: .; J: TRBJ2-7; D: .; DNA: TGTGCCAGCAGCTGGCCCGGGACGGGGGAGCAGTACTTC; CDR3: CASSWPGTGEQYF
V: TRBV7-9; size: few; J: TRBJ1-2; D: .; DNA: TGTGCCAGCAGCTTCGGGACGGGCTACACCTTC; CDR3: CASSFGTGYTF
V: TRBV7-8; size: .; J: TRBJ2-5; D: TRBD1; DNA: TGTGCCAGCAGCCGGGGACAGACTCAAGAGACCCAGTACTTC; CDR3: CASSRGQTQETQYF
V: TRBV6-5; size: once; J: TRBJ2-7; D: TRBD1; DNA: TGTGCCAGCAACCAAGGACAGGTTCTCCACTTC; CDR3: CASNQGQVLHF